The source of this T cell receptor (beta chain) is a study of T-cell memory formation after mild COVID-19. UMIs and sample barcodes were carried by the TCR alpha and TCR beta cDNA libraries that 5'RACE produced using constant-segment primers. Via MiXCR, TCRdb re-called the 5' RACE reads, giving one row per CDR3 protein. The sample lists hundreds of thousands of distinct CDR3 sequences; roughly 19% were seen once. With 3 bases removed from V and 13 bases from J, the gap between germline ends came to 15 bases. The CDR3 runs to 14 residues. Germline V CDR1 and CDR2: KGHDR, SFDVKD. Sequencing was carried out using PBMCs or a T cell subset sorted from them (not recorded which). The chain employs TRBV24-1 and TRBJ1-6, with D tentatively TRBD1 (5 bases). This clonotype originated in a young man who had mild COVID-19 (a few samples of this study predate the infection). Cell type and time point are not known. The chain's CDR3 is CATSDARDGGPLHF. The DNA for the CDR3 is TGTGCCACCAGTGATGCCCGGGACGGTGGTCCCCTCCACTTT.